This paragraph covers one TCR beta chain sequence. Its antigen is not known. Germline CDR1 and CDR2: MDHEN and SYDVKM. Losses at the gene ends were 2 bases for V and 6 bases for J; bases not matched to a gene: 10. This CDR3 spans 18 amino acids. This entry is derived from a study of cytomegalovirus exposure and HLA in healthy donors. Whole-study results and caveats: In a later analysis, donors in an Asian-associated ancestry cluster reportedly had fewer N-insertions in productive TCRs than the cohort mean. The study recorded 164 TCR beta chains that were cytomegalovirus-associated.

13 Jbeta primers and 60 Vbeta primers were used for the PCR. Clones were read by immunoSEQ multiplex PCR, and TCRdb kept only the in-frame ones, dropping some. The sample consists of 75,000 to 100,000 clones, about two thirds of them appearing once. The chain is built from TRBV28 and TRBJ2-3; 14 nucleotides line up with TRBD2. What was sequenced was PBMCs. The receptor comes from a man in his fifties or sixties in good health and CMV-seronegative. This CDR3 is CASSLGLAGGPRGDTQYF. CDR3 coding DNA: TGTGCCAGCAGTTTAGGACTAGCGGGGGGACCGAGGGGGGATACGCAGTATTTT.